This T cell receptor beta chain was profiled in a study of T cell responses to AZD1222 COVID-19 vaccine. TCRdb's copy holds only in-frame clones and misses some; the assay was immunoSEQ multiplex PCR. The table shows 150,000 or so clones, with about 91% occurring only once. The CDR3 loop spans 19 amino acids. The V gene's germline CDR1 is SGHVS and CDR2 FNYEAQ. With 3 bases clipped from V and 0 bases from J, the junction kept 12 bases outside the gene matches. This clonotype was sampled from an adult who received the AZD1222 COVID-19 vaccine. This chain connects TRBV7-6 to TRBJ1-5, with TRBD1 matching 9 bases. The specimen was peripheral blood, collected 28 days after the second AZD1222 dose. The DNA for the CDR3 is TGTGCCAGCAGCTTTGGTCCCACAGGGGGCCCATATAGCAATCAGCCCCAGCATTTT. Protein product: CASSFGPTGGPYSNQPQHF.